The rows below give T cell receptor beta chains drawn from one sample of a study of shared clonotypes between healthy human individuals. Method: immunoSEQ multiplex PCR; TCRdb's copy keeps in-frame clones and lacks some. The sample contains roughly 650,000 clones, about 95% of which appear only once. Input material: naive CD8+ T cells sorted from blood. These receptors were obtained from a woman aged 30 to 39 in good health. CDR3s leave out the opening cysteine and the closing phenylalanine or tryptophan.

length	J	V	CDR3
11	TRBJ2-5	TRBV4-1	ASSLRIQETQY
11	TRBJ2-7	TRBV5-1	ASSLDRGYEQY
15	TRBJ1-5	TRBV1	TSSPCGQHYSNQPQH
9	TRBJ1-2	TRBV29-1	SARDSYGYT
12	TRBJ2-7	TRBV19	ASSPWTGAYEQY
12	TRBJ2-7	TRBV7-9	ASSLDGGVREQY
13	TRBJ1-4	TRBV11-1	ASSAPQEGNEKLF
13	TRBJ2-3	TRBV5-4	ASSLATSSTDTQY
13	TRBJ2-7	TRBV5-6	ASSLDLAGTYEQY
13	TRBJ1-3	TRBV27	ATMGGAPFGNTIY
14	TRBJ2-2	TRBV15	ATSTRREGIAGELF
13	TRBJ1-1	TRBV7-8	ASSSIWARWAEAF
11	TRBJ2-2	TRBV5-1	ASSTSGSGELF
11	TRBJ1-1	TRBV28	ASSSTDTLEAF
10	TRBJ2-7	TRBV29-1	SVEGQAYEQY
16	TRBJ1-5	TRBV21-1	ASSFSFRIALGNQPQH
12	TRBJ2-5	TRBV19	ASSLTGGAETQY
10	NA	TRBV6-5	ASSPRANEQY
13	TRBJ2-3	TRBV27	ASSLSGQGADTQY
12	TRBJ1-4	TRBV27	ASSLGQGGEKLF
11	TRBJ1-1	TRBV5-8	ASRARGNTEAF
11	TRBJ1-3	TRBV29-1	SVEAGTGNTIY
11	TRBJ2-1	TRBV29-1	SVFSGSGNEQF
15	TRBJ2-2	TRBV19	ASSIDPFGQGAGELF
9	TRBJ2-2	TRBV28	ASRFTGELF
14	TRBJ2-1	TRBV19	ASSIDANAWGNEQF
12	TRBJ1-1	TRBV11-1	ASSLANRKSEAF
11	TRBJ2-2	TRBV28	ASSQLLTGELF
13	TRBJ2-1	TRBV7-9	ASSAPGTGVNEQF
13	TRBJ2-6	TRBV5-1	ASSYHPSGANVLT
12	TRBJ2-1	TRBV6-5	ATTQTGNRNEQF